This entry lists 28 T cell receptor beta chains sequenced from one sample in a study of blood T cell repertoires in COVID-19. TCRdb's copy holds only in-frame clones and misses some; the assay was immunoSEQ multiplex PCR. The sample includes 350,000 or so clones, 70% to 90% of them seen just once. What was sequenced was peripheral blood. These receptors all stem from a woman under 40 with COVID-19, enrolled during active disease.

CDR3 region: CASSEARGQRGAQYF. In DNA form, the CDR3 reads TGTGCCAGCAGTGAGGCCAGGGGGCAACGGGGGGCCCAGTACTTC. The chain carries TRBV6-1 and TRBJ2-4; weak D call: TRBD1 (8 bases). There are 15 residues in the CDR3. Trimming took 3 bases from V and 13 from J, leaving 22 bases between them. Germline V gene data show CDR1 as MNHNS and CDR2 as SASEGT.

The chain carries TRBV24-1 and TRBJ2-7; possibly TRBD1 for D (6 bases). Germline CDR1 reads KGHDR; CDR2 reads SFDVKD. With 4 bases removed from V and 9 bases from J, the gap between germline ends came to 12 bases. This CDR3 region has 12 residues. The CDR3 loop reads CATSDRGFGQYF. In DNA, the CDR3 is TGTGCCACCAGTGACAGGGGATTTGGGCAGTACTTC.

V gene TRBV6-5 combines with J gene TRBJ1-1, with TRBD1 matching over 8 bases. Germline CDR1 is MNHEY and CDR2 is SVGAGI. The CDR3 consists of 14 residues. Trimming at V came to 6 bases and at J to 3 bases, leaving 6 bases not matched to a gene. CDR3 DNA: TGTGCCAGCAGCTGGGGACAGGTAGACACTGAAGCTTTCTTT. It translates to CASSWGQVDTEAFF.

The chain is built from TRBV7-2 and TRBJ1-5; D remains ambiguous. V was clipped by 5 bases and J by 6 bases, with 17 bases between them. CDR1 and CDR2 from the germline V gene are SGHTA and FQGNSA. CDR3 size: 15 residues. The CDR3 bases are TGTGCCAGCAGCCCCGAGGGAGGGATCGGTCAGCCCCAGCATTTT. It yields the protein CASSPEGGIGQPQHF.

J is TRBJ1-2 and V is TRBV14; D is ambiguous. This CDR3 spans 14 amino acids. Germline V gene sequence: CDR1 SGHDN, CDR2 FVKESK. Deletions cut 2 bases from V and 4 bases from J, with 11 bases between. CDR3 in amino acids: CASSQLHYPYGYTF. In DNA, the CDR3 is TGTGCCAGCAGCCAACTCCACTACCCCTATGGCTACACCTTC.

The chain joins TRBV7-2 to TRBJ1-5, with unresolved D. This CDR3 is 16 amino acids long. Germline CDR1 reads SGHTA; CDR2 reads FQGNSA. The V end lost 3 bases, the J end lost 2 bases, and 14 bases lay between the germline ends. The CDR3 nucleotides read TGTGCCAGCAGCTTCCAACGGGTGGGAGGCAATCAGCCCCAGCATTTT. Its protein product is CASSFQRVGGNQPQHF.

The chain joins TRBV4-1 to TRBJ2-3; 7 bases are a match to TRBD2. CDR3 length: 16 residues. After removal of 4 bases from V and 2 bases from J, the junction contained 9 bases not matched to a gene. Germline lookup yields CDR1 MGHRA and CDR2 YSYEKL. The CDR3 sequence is CASSLTSPTYTDTQYF. CDR3 nucleotide sequence: TGCGCCAGCAGCCTGACTAGCCCTACCTACACAGATACGCAGTATTTT.

The chain combines TRBV18 with TRBJ2-5; D perhaps matches TRBD2 (5 bases). With 0 bases removed from V and 5 bases from J, the gap between germline ends came to 13 bases. This CDR3 is 15 amino acids long. CDR1 and CDR2 from the germline V gene are KGHSH and LQKENI. The CDR3 here is CASSPPEASRETQYF. The CDR3 DNA sequence: TGTGCCAGCTCACCACCGGAGGCTAGCCGGGAGACCCAGTACTTC.

The chain uses TRBV11-3 and TRBJ2-1; 8 bases line up with TRBD1. Germline assignment: CDR1 SGHNT and CDR2 YENEEA. The J segment lost 0 bases and the V segment lost 5 bases, leaving 3 bases of the junction unmatched. CDR3 length: 15 amino acids. CDR3 residues: CASSPDRGSYNEQFF. The DNA of the CDR3 is TGTGCCAGCAGCCCCGACAGGGGCTCCTACAATGAGCAGTTCTTC.

The genes are TRBV3-1 (or the pseudogene TRBV3-2) and TRBJ1-1; no clear D gene. The CDR3 has 11 amino acids. Deletions cut 4 bases from V and 8 bases from J, with 8 bases between. Germline CDR1 and CDR2: LGHDT and YNNKEL (reference sequence). CDR3 coding DNA: TGTGCCAGCAGCCTCAGTGCAGAAGCTTTCTTT. It is translated as CASSLSAEAFF.

The gene calls are TRBV9 and TRBJ1-1; unclear D gene. Looked up from germline, CDR1 is SGDLS and CDR2 is YYNGEE. Trimming left V 0 bases short and J 4 bases short, with 10 bases between. The CDR3 runs 14 residues. For the CDR3, the DNA is TGTGCCAGCAGCGTAGTTGCGTCCGGCACTGAAGCTTTCTTT. Translation gives CASSVVASGTEAFF. Looking up the rest from reference TRBV9 and TRBJ1-1 gives the full variable domain: DSGVTQTPKHLITATGQRVTLRCSPRSGDLSVYWYQQSLDQGLQFLIQYYNGEERAKGNILERFSAQQFPDLHSELNLSSLELGDSALYFCASSVVASGTEAFFGQGTRLTVV.

Of note for this clone: Distinct nucleotide sequences in the sample also encode this CDR3. The chain has TRBV6-5 and TRBJ1-1, with D unresolved. Germline CDR1 reads MNHEY; CDR2 reads SVGAGI. Trimming cost V 0 bases and J 2 bases, with 7 bases left between them. CDR3 length: 14 residues. The chain's CDR3 is CASSYSDTNTEAFF. The CDR3 DNA is TGTGCCAGCAGTTACTCAGACACAAACACTGAAGCTTTCTTT.

As concerns this clone: The junction shows a germline mismatch at one end, possibly a read error. The rearrangement links TRBV2 to TRBJ2-2, with D unclear. This CDR3 is 15 amino acids long. Germline loops: CDR1 SNHLY, CDR2 FYNNEI. The CDR3 DNA is TGTGCCAGCAGGGAAGATACTTTGAACACCGGGGAGCTGTTTTTT. Translating gives CASREDTLNTGELFF.

The chain has TRBV5-5 and TRBJ1-4; TRBD1 matches 9 bases. The CDR3 sequence is 17 residues long. With 4 bases clipped from V and 3 bases from J, the junction kept 10 bases outside the gene matches. In germline, CDR1 is SGHKS, CDR2 YYEKEE (reference sequence). CDR3 residues: CASSPTRTGVANEKLFF. CDR3 coding DNA: TGTGCCAGCAGCCCCACTCGGACAGGGGTTGCTAATGAAAAACTGTTTTTT.

The V and J genes are TRBV28 and TRBJ1-2, with TRBD1 matching 7 bases. J lost 4 bases, V lost 6 bases, and 14 bases had no gene match. This CDR3 region has 16 residues. Germline loops: CDR1 MDHEN, CDR2 SYDVKM. CDR3 nucleotide sequence: TGTGCCAGCAGGGCTGTCGGGACAGCGTCCAGCTATGGCTACACCTTC. It encodes CASRAVGTASSYGYTF.

The V gene is TRBV2, the J gene TRBJ1-1; D possibly corresponds to TRBD1 (5 bases). The germline CDR1 and CDR2 sequences are SNHLY and FYNNEI. This CDR3 has 15 amino acids. Trimming pared 7 bases from V and 2 bases from J, leaving 17 bases between. As DNA, the CDR3 is TGTGCCAGCACCACGAGACAGACATTTAACACTGAAGCTTTCTTT. Translating it yields CASTTRQTFNTEAFF.

J is TRBJ2-2 and V is TRBV29-1, with 12 positions matching TRBD1. The CDR3 totals 14 residues. Looked up from germline, CDR1 is SQVTM and CDR2 is ANQGSEA. The J segment lost 7 bases and the V segment lost 6 bases, leaving 6 bases of the junction unmatched. In DNA, the CDR3 is TGCAGCGTGACCGGGACAGGGGGCAACGGGGAGCTGTTTTTT. It specifies CSVTGTGGNGELFF.

The chain links TRBV19 to TRBJ1-6; maybe TRBD1 (5 bases). CDR1 LNHDA and CDR2 SQIVND come from the germline V gene (reference sequence). The CDR3 consists of 12 residues. The ends were cut back, 1 base at V and 12 bases at J, with 7 bases in the middle. This CDR3 reads CASSIGTGPLHF. CDR3 nucleotide sequence: TGTGCCAGTAGTATAGGTACAGGACCCCTCCACTTT.

This chain connects TRBV2 to TRBJ1-1; 7 bases align to TRBD1. Per germline, CDR1 SNHLY and CDR2 FYNNEI. Trimming took 6 bases from V and 3 from J; bases not matched to a gene: 13. The CDR3 extends over 16 amino acids. CDR3 amino acids: CASRQDDRVIDTEAFF. The DNA for the CDR3 is TGTGCCAGCAGACAGGACGACAGGGTCATCGACACTGAAGCTTTCTTT.

The gene calls are TRBV7-2 and TRBJ2-5; 7 positions agree with TRBD2. Germline-derived CDR1 and CDR2 are SGHTA and FQGNSA. J lost 4 bases, V lost 5 bases, and 13 bases had no gene match. CDR3 length equals 16 residues. CDR3: CASSARGGAAGETQYF. The CDR3 nucleotides are TGTGCCAGCAGCGCCCGGGGAGGGGCCGCGGGAGAGACCCAGTACTTC.

This clone was counted only a few times. The J gene is TRBJ2-7, the V gene TRBV4-1; TRBD1 matches at 7 bases. The germline gives CDR1 MGHRA, CDR2 YSYEKL. Trimming removed 1 base from V and 3 bases from J; junction bases left unmatched: 9. The CDR3 covers 16 residues. DNA of the CDR3: TGCGCCAGCAGCCAAGTTCTTTCAGGGGGATTCTACGAGCAGTACTTC. It codes for CASSQVLSGGFYEQYF.

The chain carries TRBV27 and TRBJ1-2; no clear D. Per the germline V gene, CDR1 is MNHEY and CDR2 is SMNVEV (reference sequence). V dropped 0 bases and J dropped 2 bases, with 7 bases sitting between them. The CDR3 is made up of 14 amino acids. The CDR3 loop reads CASSLSPINYGYTF. CDR3 nucleotides: TGTGCCAGCAGTTTATCGCCTATCAACTATGGCTACACCTTC.

The chain employs TRBV19 and TRBJ1-2, with 7 nucleotides matching TRBD1. The CDR3 extends over 12 amino acids. V dropped 5 bases and J dropped 7; count of bases not matched to a gene: 4. CDR1 LNHDA and CDR2 SQIVND come from the germline V gene (reference sequence). This CDR3 reads CASSDRDFGYTF. CDR3 DNA sequence: TGTGCCAGTAGTGACAGGGATTTTGGCTACACCTTC.

The V gene is TRBV19, the J gene TRBJ1-1; D may be TRBD1 (5 bases). CDR1 is LNHDA and CDR2 is SQIVND in the germline V gene (reference sequence). This CDR3 region has 15 residues. V lost 7 bases to trimming and J lost 4 bases, with 19 bases between them. CDR3 sequence: CASTTRGEGGTEAFF. The CDR3 nucleotides read TGTGCCAGTACCACAAGAGGGGAGGGTGGCACTGAAGCTTTCTTT.

The V and J genes are TRBV2 and TRBJ2-5; TRBD2 might be the D (6 bases). V was clipped by 6 bases and J by 2 bases, with 16 bases between them. This CDR3 spans 15 amino acids. Germline CDR1 SNHLY, CDR2 FYNNEI. The CDR3 coding sequence is TGTGCCAGCAGGGACCTTTGGCGGGGACAAGAGACCCAGTACTTC. It codes for CASRDLWRGQETQYF.

The rearrangement joins TRBV6-2 or TRBV6-3 to TRBJ2-1, with 14 bases that match TRBD2. The V gene end was trimmed by 5 bases and the J gene end by 1 base; junction bases not matched to a gene: 7. The CDR3 loop spans 18 amino acids. Per germline, CDR1 MNHEY and CDR2 SVGEGT. In DNA form, the CDR3 reads TGTGCCAGCAGTAGCAGGACTAGCGGGGGGTCGTCCTACAATGAGCAGTTCTTC. It encodes CASSSRTSGGSSYNEQFF.

V is TRBV20-1 and J is TRBJ1-2, with 11 bases matching TRBD1. The CDR3 consists of 15 residues. The J segment lost 6 bases and the V segment lost 3 bases, leaving 9 bases of the junction unmatched. The germline V gene encodes CDR1 DFQATT and CDR2 SNEGSKA (reference sequence). For the CDR3, the DNA is TGCAGTGCTAGTGGACAGGGGGCGAATTATAATGGCTACACCTTC. Encoded protein: CSASGQGANYNGYTF.

V usage is TRBV18 and J usage is TRBJ2-5, with 7 bases identical to TRBD2. CDR1 is KGHSH and CDR2 is LQKENI in the germline V gene. This CDR3 comprises 19 residues. V lost 5 bases, J lost 1 base, and 19 bases stayed unmatched. The DNA of the CDR3 is TGTGCCAGCTCATTCGTCTCCGCGGTCAAGCGGGGCCTCCAAGAGACCCAGTACTTC. Its protein is CASSFVSAVKRGLQETQYF.